This TCR beta chain was recovered during a study of T cell responses to AZD1222 COVID-19 vaccine. A note on this clone: The antigen is undetermined.

Overall study findings and caveats: Clonal diversity was possibly underestimated, and the donors were mostly white British, with more females. Recipients of AZD1222 seropositive at baseline numbered only 6 or 7. Close to half of spike-specific TCRs reportedly recognize unmutated variant regions. Compared with day 0, the breadth and depth of the Spike-specific TCR repertoire rose significantly after two doses of AZD1222.

This CDR3 spans 14 amino acids. CDR1 is MNHNS and CDR2 is SASEGT in the germline V gene. V lost 2 bases, J lost 6 bases, and 7 bases stayed unmatched. Some clones are missing from TCRdb's copy, which holds only in-frame ones; the method was immunoSEQ multiplex PCR. This sample has around 72,000 clones, with roughly 82% found just once. This rearrangement joins TRBV6-1 to TRBJ2-7; TRBD2 matches at 7 bases. The receptor was derived from an adult in good health. The sequencing here drew on peripheral blood, taken on day 0 of AZD1222 vaccination. DNA for the CDR3: TGTGCCAGCAGTGAATGGAGGGGAGGGATCGAGCAGTACTTC. It encodes CASSEWRGGIEQYF.